This T cell receptor beta chain was captured by sequencing in a study of T cells in localized non-small cell lung cancer. Assay used: immunoSEQ multiplex PCR; TCRdb lists only in-frame clones, some missing. Of tens of thousands of clones in the sample, 84% are singletons; the top ten hold 2.8%. Overall study findings and caveats: A single tumor region was sequenced, leaving heterogeneity possible. In adjacent lung, a median roughly 56 of the top 100 tumor clones were found. There was an association of higher blood T cell density with longer overall survival. Uninvolved adjacent lung showed the highest T cell clonality, exceeding tumor.

Of note for this clone: What it recognizes is unknown.

This receptor was identified in a man aged 35-75 years with stage I lung adenocarcinoma. This sample comprised peripheral blood, obtained before any cancer treatment.

CDR3 amino acids: CASSALSRNTEAFF. The CDR3 DNA reads as TGTGCCAGCTCGGCACTTTCGAGGAACACTGAAGCTTTCTTT. The chain uses TRBV18 and TRBJ1-1; D not certain. The CDR3 runs 14 residues. Germline V gene sequence: CDR1 KGHSH, CDR2 LQKENI. V lost 6 bases, J lost 1 base, and 12 bases lay in between.